This TCR beta chain comes out of a study of T cell responses to AZD1222 COVID-19 vaccine. The study's findings and limits: CD4 TCRs linked to vaccination spanned spike, dominating at 160-218 and 743-854. The breadth and depth of Spike-specific TCRs increased once two AZD1222 doses had been given. Among those given AZD1222, only five or six were seropositive at baseline.

A remark on this clone: Its antigen is unknown.

CDR3 size: 14 residues. Germline assignment: CDR1 SGHTA and CDR2 FQGNSA. Unmatched junction bases numbered 7, after V lost 3 bases and J lost 10 bases. The protocol was immunoSEQ multiplex PCR, while the TCRdb copy is restricted to in-frame clones and leaves out a portion. The data show roughly 110,000 clones, 91% seen once. The chain uses TRBV7-2 and TRBJ2-1, with 9 bases aligning to TRBD1. Material: peripheral blood, obtained on day 0 of AZD1222 vaccination. The TCR originated in an adult in good health. The chain's CDR3 is CASSFRGQGREQFF. CDR3 DNA sequence: TGTGCCAGCAGCTTCCGCGGACAGGGGAGGGAGCAGTTCTTC.